The rows below give T cell receptor beta chains drawn from one sample of a study of blood T cells in healthy people across ages. TCRdb processed the 5' RACE reads anew with MiXCR; each CDR3 protein has one entry. This table holds approximately 1,000,000 distinct CDR3 sequences, about two fifths found once. The sequenced material came from blood. These receptors came from a man aged 18 to 30 in good health. CDR3s include the opening cysteine and the closing phenylalanine or tryptophan. A D gene is named only where the DNA matches it firmly. For some rows the clone size is stated as once, few or many, or as a class when expanded; others skip it.

J,V,length,size,D,DNA,CDR3
TRBJ1-2,TRBV28,13,few,.,TGTGCCAGCAGTTTGAACCGGATAAGTGGCTACACCTTC,CASSLNRISGYTF
TRBJ2-3,TRBV20-1,15,few,.,TGCAGTGCCCCCTTTCGCGGCGGAAGCACAGATACGCAGTATTTT,CSAPFRGGSTDTQYF
TRBJ1-5,TRBV20-1,17,.,.,TGCAGTGCTAGGACGGGACGGGGACCATATAGCAATCAGCCCCAGCATTTT,CSARTGRGPYSNQPQHF
TRBJ2-7,TRBV12-3/TRBV12-4,15,few,TRBD2,TGTGCCAGCAGTTTCGTAGCGGGGCTCCGCTACGAGCAGTACTTC,CASSFVAGLRYEQYF
TRBJ2-7,TRBV7-9,15,.,TRBD1,TGTGCCAGCAGCTTACAGGGGGCGAAGACCTACGAGCAGTACTTC,CASSLQGAKTYEQYF
TRBJ1-5,TRBV21-1,13,.,.,TGTGCCAGCATTCCGGGATCTCCGCAGCCCCAGCATTTT,CASIPGSPQPQHF
TRBJ1-5,TRBV20-1,16,.,.,TGCAGTGCTAGTGATCCCTTGACAAATAGCAATCAGCCCCAGCATTTT,CSASDPLTNSNQPQHF
TRBJ2-5,TRBV6-2/TRBV6-3,16,.,TRBD2,TGTGCCAGCAGCAATCTAGCGGGGGGGGACCAAGAGACCCAGTACTTC,CASSNLAGGDQETQYF
TRBJ1-1,TRBV30,13,.,.,TGTGCCTGGAGTGTAAGCATAGCGATAGAAGCTTTCTTT,CAWSVSIAIEAFF
TRBJ1-4,TRBV2,14,few,.,TGTGCCAGCAAGCACAGGGAGACTAATGAAAAACTGTTTTTT,CASKHRETNEKLFF
TRBJ2-3,TRBV6-5,13,.,.,TGTACCAGCAGAGCCCCAAGCACAGATACGCAGTATTTT,CTSRAPSTDTQYF
TRBJ2-1,TRBV27,17,.,TRBD1,TGTGCCAGCAGTTTATTCCACCGGGACAGGGGGCGCCTTGAGCAGTTCTTC,CASSLFHRDRGRLEQFF
TRBJ2-2,TRBV5-1,17,.,TRBD1,TGCGCCAGCAGCCTCGTTCAGGGGGCTTGGGATACCGGGGAGCTGTTTTTT,CASSLVQGAWDTGELFF
TRBJ2-5,TRBV6-2/TRBV6-3,14,.,.,TGTGCCAGCAGTGGGCGACGCTCCTACAATGAGCAGTACTTC,CASSGRRSYNEQYF
TRBJ1-4,TRBV7-3,15,.,.,TGTGCCAGCAGCCCCCTTGAGCGGATTAATGAAAAACTGTTTTTT,CASSPLERINEKLFF
TRBJ1-2,TRBV20-1,14,.,TRBD1,TGCAGTGCTAGAGGGCAGGGGGCTAGCTATGGCTACACCTTC,CSARGQGASYGYTF
TRBJ2-1,TRBV20-1,14,few,TRBD2,TGCAGTGCTAGAAACGCGGGGGAGAACAATGAGCAGTTCTTC,CSARNAGENNEQFF
TRBJ2-7,TRBV7-9,14,few,TRBD1,TGTGCCAGCAGTGAATCGATCAACAGGGGAGAGCAGTACTTC,CASSESINRGEQYF
TRBJ2-3,TRBV20-1,11,many,TRBD1,TGCAGCGGACAGGGGGGAAATACGCAGTATTTT,CSGQGGNTQYF
TRBJ1-2,TRBV3-1,16,.,.,TGTGCCAGCAGCCAAGATCATCAAAGATCGGCCTATGGCTACACCTTC,CASSQDHQRSAYGYTF
TRBJ1-1,TRBV6-2/TRBV6-3,13,.,.,TGTGCCAGCATCCGCCTGGGGGGCCCCGTGGCTTTCTTT,CASIRLGGPVAFF
TRBJ1-1,TRBV7-3,13,few,.,TGTGCCAGCAGCTTAATAGGCCAGGGAAAAGCTTTCTTT,CASSLIGQGKAFF
TRBJ2-3,TRBV6-2/TRBV6-3,13,.,.,TGTGCCAGCAGAGGACCGGGAGAAAATACGCAGTATTTT,CASRGPGENTQYF
TRBJ2-3,TRBV7-2,17,.,TRBD2,TGTGCCAGCAGCGGTTGGGTAGCGGGGGCGGTGGGAGATACGCAGTATTTT,CASSGWVAGAVGDTQYF
TRBJ2-7,TRBV20-1,13,.,TRBD1,TGCAGTGCTAGGCCGGACAGGGACTACGAGCAGTACTTC,CSARPDRDYEQYF
TRBJ2-7,TRBV6-6,12,.,.,TGTGCCAGCAGTGGAGATAGACACGAGCAGTACTTC,CASSGDRHEQYF
TRBJ2-1,TRBV10-3,14,.,.,TGTGCCATCGAAGGGGGGGCATCGTTCGATGAGCAGTTCTTC,CAIEGGASFDEQFF
TRBJ2-5,TRBV4-3,14,.,.,TGCGCCAGCAGCCAAGATCGGGCATTCGGGGAGCAGTACTTC,CASSQDRAFGEQYF
TRBJ1-5,TRBV20-1,17,.,TRBD1,TGCAGTGCTAAGGAGACAGGGCCTCTTAAGAGCAATCAGCCCCAGCATTTT,CSAKETGPLKSNQPQHF
TRBJ2-1,TRBV5-1,13,few,.,TGCGCCAGCATGGCAGGGACCTACAATGAGCAGTTCTTC,CASMAGTYNEQFF
TRBJ2-1,TRBV24-1,13,.,.,TGTGCCACCAGTGGCCCGGGGGCAAATGAGCAGTTCTTC,CATSGPGANEQFF
TRBJ1-3,TRBV5-1,17,.,.,TGCGCCAGCAGCTCCAGCCCTACAGGAATTACTGGAAACACCATATATTTT,CASSSSPTGITGNTIYF
TRBJ1-6,TRBV27,15,.,TRBD1,TGTGCCAGCAGTCTTTATGGACAGGGGATCTCACCCCTCCACTTT,CASSLYGQGISPLHF
TRBJ1-5,TRBV2,18,few,TRBD1,TGTGCCAGCAGTGTTTCATTCCAGGGGGCCACCAGCAATCAGCCCCAGCATTTT,CASSVSFQGATSNQPQHF
TRBJ2-3,TRBV5-1,16,few,.,TGCGCCAGCAGCTTGAGTATGTTGCGCTACACAGATACGCAGTATTTT,CASSLSMLRYTDTQYF
TRBJ2-3,TRBV6-1,14,few,TRBD1,TGTGCCAGCGAGGACAGGGCTAGCACAGATACGCAGTATTTT,CASEDRASTDTQYF
TRBJ2-2,TRBV9,13,.,.,TGTGCCAGCAGCGTAGGTACGGGCGGGGAGCTGTTTTTT,CASSVGTGGELFF
TRBJ1-6,TRBV6-1,21,.,TRBD1,TGTGCCAGCAGTAGATGGTCGACAGGGGGGGGAGAGAGCTCCTATAATTCACCCCTCCACTTT,CASSRWSTGGGESSYNSPLHF
TRBJ2-3,TRBV9,15,.,.,TGTGCCAGCAGTTCCAGGGGGGTCTACACAGATACGCAGTATTTT,CASSSRGVYTDTQYF
TRBJ2-4,TRBV5-1,17,.,TRBD2,TGCGCCAGCAGCTTGGTTGGTCGGGGGGGGACCAGAAACATTCAGTACTTC,CASSLVGRGGTRNIQYF
TRBJ2-4,TRBV7-9,15,.,.,TGTGCCAGCAGCTTATTACGGGGGTCCAAAAACATTCAGTACTTC,CASSLLRGSKNIQYF
TRBJ1-1,TRBV27,13,.,.,TGTGCCAGCAGTCCTCACTCGTCGGCTGAAGCTTTCTTT,CASSPHSSAEAFF
TRBJ1-2,TRBV7-2,14,.,.,TGTGCCAGCAGCTTAGGCCCCCAGGGATATGGCTACACCTTC,CASSLGPQGYGYTF
TRBJ2-1,TRBV20-1,14,few,TRBD1,TGCAGTGCTAGAGGGGACAGAGCTTCCAATGAGCAGTTCTTC,CSARGDRASNEQFF
TRBJ2-7,TRBV5-1,13,few,.,TGCGCCAGCAGCGTTAGAAGCTACAATGAGCAGTACTTC,CASSVRSYNEQYF
TRBJ2-1,TRBV7-2,14,.,.,TGTGCCAGCAGTGTAGACAGGAGGGGAAATGAGCAGTTCTTC,CASSVDRRGNEQFF
TRBJ1-5,TRBV12-3/TRBV12-4,15,few,.,TGTGCCAGCAACCCGGGCGGGGGTAGCAATCAGCCCCAGCATTTT,CASNPGGGSNQPQHF
TRBJ1-4,TRBV7-2,15,.,TRBD1,TGTGCCAGCAGCCCTCAGGGGGGTCCAAATGAAAAACTGTTTTTT,CASSPQGGPNEKLFF
TRBJ1-5,TRBV9,14,many,.,TGTGCCAGCAGCGTAGGGGGCGGCAATCAGCCCCAGCATTTT,CASSVGGGNQPQHF
TRBJ1-6,TRBV21-1,11,few,.,TGTGCCAGCAGCAACGATTCACCCCTCCACTTT,CASSNDSPLHF
TRBJ1-4,TRBV6-6,17,few,.,TGTGCCAGCAGTTATAAGCTGCCTAGGACCGGCCAAGAAAAACTGTTTTTT,CASSYKLPRTGQEKLFF
TRBJ2-2,TRBV6-4,14,.,TRBD2,TGTGCCAGCAGTGGCGGGGGGCCCACCGGGGAGCTGTTTTTT,CASSGGGPTGELFF
TRBJ1-3,TRBV5-4,16,.,.,TGTGCCAGCAGCCCGACACCTAACCGCTCTGGAAACACCATATATTTT,CASSPTPNRSGNTIYF
TRBJ2-1,TRBV2,13,.,TRBD1,TGTGCCAGCAGATCTGACAGGGTCAATGAGCAGTTCTTC,CASRSDRVNEQFF
TRBJ1-5,TRBV7-2,16,.,TRBD1,TGTGCCAGCAGTCCCGGGTCGGGACAGGGTAATCAGCCCCAGCATTTT,CASSPGSGQGNQPQHF
TRBJ1-5,TRBV6-5,14,.,.,TGTGCCAGCAGACCCAGAGTAAGCAATCAGCCCCAGCATTTT,CASRPRVSNQPQHF
TRBJ2-1,TRBV7-3,14,.,TRBD2,TGTGCCAGCAGCTTCTCAAGCGGGGCCAATGAGCAGTTCTTC,CASSFSSGANEQFF
TRBJ2-5,TRBV10-3,13,.,.,TGTGCCATCAGTGCCACAGGTGAAGAGACCCAGTACTTC,CAISATGEETQYF
TRBJ2-1,TRBV7-9,13,few,.,TGTGCCAGCAGCGAGTCCACGTACAATGAGCAGTTCTTC,CASSESTYNEQFF